One and the same sample provided the 28 T cell receptor beta chains below, sequenced in a study of T-cell memory formation after mild COVID-19. TCRdb reprocessed the 5' RACE reads with MiXCR, giving one entry per CDR3 protein. The sample yields some 350,000 distinct CDR3 sequences, approximately 13% seen once. Sequenced sample: PBMCs or a T cell subset sorted from them (not recorded which). These receptors all stem from a man between 18 and 29 years old who had mild COVID-19 (a few samples of this study predate the infection). Cell type and time point are not known.

This clonotype was seen only a few times. V is TRBV29-1 and J is TRBJ2-7; D possibly corresponds to TRBD2 (6 bases). The CDR3 loop spans 14 amino acids. From germline, CDR1 is SQVTM and CDR2 ANQGSEA. The V gene lost 6 bases and the J gene lost 3 bases, with 18 bases spanning the gap. The CDR3 coding sequence is TGCAGCGTCTCTGCCCTAGCGCCCCTCTACGAGCAGTACTTC. This codes for CSVSALAPLYEQYF.

The rearrangement links TRBV7-2 to TRBJ2-3, with a weak D call TRBD2 (6 bases). This CDR3 spans 14 amino acids. Germline CDR1 reads SGHTA; CDR2 reads FQGNSA. Trimming shortened V by 5 bases and J by 7 bases, and 16 bases separated the two germline ends. The CDR3 loop reads CASSLRLEGNTQYF. In DNA, the CDR3 is TGTGCCAGCAGCCTCCGACTAGAGGGAAATACGCAGTATTTT. The whole variable domain, filled in from reference TRBV7-2 and TRBJ2-3, reads GAGVSQSPSNKVTEKGKDVELRCDPISGHTALYWYRQSLGQGLEFLIYFQGNSAPDKSGLPSDRFSAERTGGSVSTLTIQRTQQEDSAVYLCASSLRLEGNTQYFGPGTRLTVL.

This chain connects TRBV20-1 to TRBJ1-1; the D gene is possibly TRBD1 (5 bases). Germline CDR1 and CDR2: DFQATT and SNEGSKA (reference sequence). This CDR3 has 14 residues. Trimming took 6 bases from V and 5 from J, leaving 19 bases between them. CDR3 sequence: CSAKEVGTDTEAFF. For the CDR3, the DNA is TGCAGTGCCAAGGAGGTGGGGACGGATACTGAAGCTTTCTTT.

The V gene is TRBV12-3 or TRBV12-4, the J gene TRBJ2-7; TRBD1 might be the D (5 bases). The CDR3 spans 13 residues. V was shortened by 3 bases and J by 12 bases, with 18 bases between the two germline ends. DNA for the CDR3: TGTGCCAGCAGTTTTGGTTACAGGTCCAAGATGTACGTC. Translating it yields CASSFGYRSKMYV.

This chain joins TRBV7-3 and TRBJ1-1; D is ambiguous. V was clipped by 0 bases and J by 6 bases, with 11 bases between them. This CDR3 spans 14 amino acids. In germline, CDR1 is SGHTA, CDR2 FQGTGA. Here the CDR3 DNA reads TGTGCCAGCAGCTTAACCCCTCGAGACTCTGAAGCTTTCTTT. As protein: CASSLTPRDSEAFF.

This clonotype has just a few counts. This rearrangement joins TRBV7-2 to TRBJ2-7; D gene ambiguous. V dropped 3 bases and J dropped 4 bases, with 7 bases sitting between them. Looked up from germline, CDR1 is SGHTA and CDR2 is FQGNSA. This CDR3 is built from 12 residues. The CDR3 reads CASSLILYEQYF. The CDR3 region has the DNA TGTGCCAGCAGCTTGATCCTGTACGAGCAGTACTTC.

This clonotype appeared many times. The chain has TRBV7-6 and TRBJ2-2; 7 bases are shared with TRBD2. CDR3 length: 15 amino acids. The V gene end was trimmed by 5 bases and the J gene end by 9 bases; junction bases not matched to a gene: 12. Germline lookup yields CDR1 SGHVS and CDR2 FNYEAQ. As DNA, the CDR3 is TGTGCCAGCAGCCCCGCCGGCGGGAGCCGTTGGGAGCTGTTTTTT. This sequence encodes CASSPAGGSRWELFF.

In its sample, this clonotype was seen many times. V gene TRBV5-1 combines with J gene TRBJ2-1, with 11 bases lining up with TRBD1. Germline trimming cut 4 bases from V and 8 bases from J; bases unmatched to any gene: 11. In germline, CDR1 is SGHRS, CDR2 YFSETQ. The CDR3 is made up of 16 amino acids. CDR3 in DNA: TGCGCCAGCAGCCCGGGGACAGGGGGTATTGCTGATGAGCAGTTCTTC. This codes for CASSPGTGGIADEQFF.

Ten or more counts support this clonotype. This chain connects TRBV30 to TRBJ2-1; a possible D gene is TRBD2 (6 bases). Germline lookup yields CDR1 GTSNPN and CDR2 SVGIG (reference sequence). The CDR3 has 13 residues. V was cut by 2 bases and J by 3 bases, with 8 bases left in between. The CDR3 sequence: CAWSSGFYNEQFF. CDR3 nucleotide sequence: TGTGCCTGGAGTAGCGGGTTCTACAATGAGCAGTTCTTC.

V usage is TRBV4-2 and J usage is TRBJ1-2; TRBD1 matches at 9 bases. CDR1 is LGHNA and CDR2 is YNFKEQ in the germline V gene. V shed 3 bases and J 3 bases; nucleotides not matched to a gene: 8. The CDR3 extends over 16 amino acids. The CDR3 bases are TGTGCCAGCAGCCAGGCCGGCCGGGACAGGGACTATGGCTACACCTTC. Protein product: CASSQAGRDRDYGYTF.

This clonotype has a handful of counts. V and J are TRBV6-5 and TRBJ2-4; weak D call: TRBD1 (5 bases). Trimming took off 6 bases at V and 10 bases at J, with 22 bases between the two ends. The CDR3 totals 15 residues. Per germline, CDR1 MNHEY and CDR2 SVGAGI. In DNA form, the CDR3 reads TGTGCCAGCAGATCTGAATTGTGGCAGGGCGGTATTCAGTACTTC. Translation gives CASRSELWQGGIQYF.

This clonotype was seen a handful of times. One junction end disagrees with the germline gene, perhaps due to a read error. V gene TRBV6-2 or TRBV6-3 combines with J gene TRBJ2-7, with 11 bases fitting TRBD1. The CDR3 is made up of 18 amino acids. CDR1 is MNHEY and CDR2 is SVGEGT in the germline V gene. The CDR3 coding sequence is TGTGCCAGCAGATACTCCCCGGACAGGGGGCTATCGATCTACGAGCAGTACTTC. Amino acids: CASRYSPDRGLSIYEQYF.

This clonotype was counted a few times. V and J are TRBV12-3 or TRBV12-4 and TRBJ1-4; D remains ambiguous. V lost 4 bases and J lost 7, with 13 bases in between. The CDR3 covers 14 residues. For the CDR3, the DNA is TGTGCCAGCAGTTCATTGCCCCCCGGTGAAAAACTGTTTTTT. Translation gives CASSSLPPGEKLFF.

This clonotype showed up just a few times. The gene calls are TRBV6-6 and TRBJ2-1; D gene ambiguous. The CDR3 contains 14 residues. Trimming stripped 4 bases from V and 9 bases from J, with 16 bases between. Germline V gives CDR1 MNHNY, CDR2 SVGAGI (reference sequence). CDR3 sequence: CASSSPRVFSEQFF. The CDR3 DNA sequence: TGTGCCAGCAGTTCACCTAGGGTTTTTAGTGAGCAGTTCTTC.

This clonotype was picked up many times. The chain joins TRBV24-1 to TRBJ2-3; D uncertain. Germline V gives CDR1 KGHDR, CDR2 SFDVKD. The V and J ends lost 5 bases and 3 bases respectively, with 2 bases between them. The CDR3 runs 11 residues. The CDR3 nucleotides are TGTGCCACCAGTGCTACAGATACGCAGTATTTT. Translated: CATSATDTQYF.

The CDR3 coding sequence is TGTGCCAGCAGCTTAGCCGGGTGGGGGGAGCTGTTTTTT. Its translation is CASSLAGWGELFF. This chain joins TRBV7-2 and TRBJ2-2, with D uncertain. Trimming took 0 bases from V and 8 from J, leaving 7 bases between them. CDR3 size: 13 residues. CDR1 is SGHTA, CDR2 FQGNSA, per germline.

The chain couples TRBV18 to TRBJ2-5; TRBD1 agrees at 7 bases. CDR1 and CDR2 from the germline V gene are KGHSH and LQKENI. The CDR3 contains 16 residues. The V and J ends lost 4 bases and 5 bases, in that order; junction bases with no gene match: 13. This CDR3 reads CASSHRQGRTRETQYF. CDR3 bases: TGTGCCAGCTCACATCGACAGGGCCGTACAAGGGAGACCCAGTACTTC.

This clonotype was seen at least ten times. CDR3 DNA: TGTGCCAGCAGCTTGGCAGGTCCCCTCGATTCCCAGTACTTC. Protein: CASSLAGPLDSQYF. The rearrangement links TRBV5-6 to TRBJ2-5; D is uncertain. Germline values: CDR1 SGHDT, CDR2 YYEEEE. Trimming removed 0 bases at V and 9 bases at J, with 15 bases between. The CDR3 is made up of 14 amino acids.

This clonotype was detected only a few times. The gene calls are TRBV6-2 or TRBV6-3 and TRBJ2-5; D tentatively reads TRBD1 or TRBD2 (5 bases each). Trimming stripped 5 bases from V and 2 bases from J, with 12 bases between. From germline, CDR1 is MNHEY and CDR2 SVGEGT. The CDR3 runs 14 residues. CDR3 region: CASSGTSPQETQYF. CDR3 bases: TGTGCCAGCAGTGGGACGAGTCCACAAGAGACCCAGTACTTC.

This clonotype showed up just a few times. V and J are TRBV7-2 and TRBJ2-4; 7 bases line up with TRBD1. The CDR3 is 15 amino acids. With 5 bases clipped from V and 0 bases from J, the junction kept 4 bases outside the gene matches. The germline V gene has CDR1 SGHTA and CDR2 FQGNSA. CDR3: CASSPRQGAKNIQYF. CDR3 nucleotide sequence: TGTGCCAGCAGCCCCCGACAGGGAGCCAAAAACATTCAGTACTTC.

This clonotype occurred a few times. The chain joins TRBV11-2 to TRBJ2-2; no firm D call. Germline lookup yields CDR1 SGHAT and CDR2 FQNNGV. V lost 4 bases, J lost 3 bases, and 18 bases lay in between. The CDR3 loop spans 17 amino acids. The CDR3 is CASSWFWGKRDTGELFF. The CDR3 nucleotides are TGTGCCAGCAGCTGGTTTTGGGGAAAACGGGACACCGGGGAGCTGTTTTTT.

The rearrangement joins TRBV7-2 to TRBJ1-5; 10 nucleotides line up with TRBD1. The CDR3 extends over 15 amino acids. Germline V CDR1 and CDR2: SGHTA, FQGNSA. The J segment lost 6 bases and the V segment lost 5 bases, leaving 7 bases of the junction unmatched. For the CDR3, the DNA is TGTGCCAGCAGCGACAGGGACAGGGGAAGTCAGCCCCAGCATTTT. Protein: CASSDRDRGSQPQHF.

This clonotype was picked up a small number of times. This rearrangement joins TRBV7-2 to TRBJ1-5; a possible D gene is TRBD1 (6 bases). The CDR3 has 16 amino acids. Per germline, CDR1 SGHTA and CDR2 FQGNSA. Trimming removed 1 base from V and 2 bases from J, with 12 bases in between. The CDR3 region has the DNA TGTGCCAGCAGCTTAGGAGGAGGGGGGGGCAATCAGCCCCAGCATTTT. It is translated as CASSLGGGGGNQPQHF.

V is TRBV6-2 or TRBV6-3 and J is TRBJ2-2, with 7 bases aligning to TRBD1. V shed 5 bases and J 3 bases; nucleotides not matched to a gene: 3. CDR1 and CDR2 (germline): MNHEY, SVGEGT. The CDR3 loop spans 14 amino acids. The CDR3 DNA reads TGTGCCAGCAGTATTGGACAGGACACCGGGGAGCTGTTTTTT. This encodes CASSIGQDTGELFF.

This clonotype has more than one count but fewer than ten. The chain links TRBV28 to TRBJ2-1; no definite D call. CDR1 and CDR2 from the germline V gene are MDHEN and SYDVKM. Trimming removed 3 bases at V and 0 bases at J, with 12 bases between. The CDR3 is made up of 16 amino acids. CDR3 in DNA: TGTGCCAGCAGTTTGGTGACACCGAGCTCCTACAATGAGCAGTTCTTC. Residues: CASSLVTPSSYNEQFF.

The chain uses TRBV2 and TRBJ2-3; D uncertain. CDR3 size: 11 residues. V lost 8 bases to trimming and J lost 9 bases, with 12 bases between them. Per germline, CDR1 SNHLY and CDR2 FYNNEI. The CDR3 DNA follows: TGTGCCAGCTCGGGTCTCGGGACGCAGTATTTT. The encoded protein is CASSGLGTQYF. The variable domain in full, with the rest retrieved from reference TRBV2 and TRBJ2-3, is EPEVTQTPSHQVTQMGQEVILRCVPISNHLYFYWYRQILGQKVEFLVSFYNNEISEKSEIFDDQFSVERPDGSNFTLKIRSTKLEDSAMYFCASSGLGTQYFGPGTRLTVL.

This clonotype was picked up a small number of times. The rearrangement joins TRBV15 to TRBJ2-3; no firm D call. Between the trimmed V and J ends, which lost 2 bases and 5 bases, there was a span of 11 bases. The CDR3 runs to 14 residues. Per germline, CDR1 LNHNV and CDR2 YYDKDF (reference sequence). The CDR3 DNA sequence: TGTGCCACCAGCAGATCCCTTCTTTTAGATACGCAGTATTTT. Its translation: CATSRSLLLDTQYF.

This clonotype has just a few counts. J is TRBJ1-3 and V is TRBV10-3; no clear D. CDR3 length: 16 residues. Germline lookup yields CDR1 ENHRY and CDR2 SYGVKD. V was trimmed by 0 bases and J by 0 bases, leaving 9 bases between them. The CDR3 region is CAISESGLSSGNTIYF. As DNA, the CDR3 is TGTGCCATCAGTGAGTCGGGTTTAAGCTCTGGAAACACCATATATTTT.